This TCR beta chain was recorded in a study of T cell repertoires and Cas9 in healthy adults. Study overall: Characterization of SpCas9-reactive CD4 and CD8 T cells covered multi-effector potency, cytotoxicity and lineage.

TCRdb keeps only in-frame clones here, not all; method: immunoSEQ multiplex PCR. The table has tens of thousands of clones, roughly nine tenths seen once. CDR1 is KGHSH, CDR2 LQKENI, per germline. With V trimmed by 2 bases and J by 6 bases, 11 bases remained unmatched. The CDR3 is 17 amino acids. The rearrangement joins TRBV18 to TRBJ2-3; 10 nucleotides line up with TRBD1. Sequenced: CD4+ effector T cells (CD127+, CD25-, CD137-, CD154-) from PBMCs; culture status not recorded. This sequence was found in a human donor in good health. The CDR3 DNA follows: TGTGCCAGCTCACCAGGGTTAGGACAGGGGGATTCGGATACGCAGTATTTT. Translating it yields CASSPGLGQGDSDTQYF.